These 11 T cell receptor beta chains share one sample of origin, sequenced in a study of OX40 agonist ivuxolimab in advanced cancers. Here immunoSEQ multiplex PCR was the method, and the copy in TCRdb shows in-frame clones only, minus some. The table has 66,000 or so clones, roughly 87% seen once. This material consisted of CD4+ or CD8+ T cells sorted from blood, taken in a trial of the OX40 agonist ivuxolimab. These receptors all stem from an adult with an advanced solid tumor such as melanoma, head and neck, liver or kidney cancer.

V and J are TRBV7-9 and TRBJ2-6; D remains ambiguous. The germline gives CDR1 SEHNR, CDR2 FQNEAQ (reference sequence). The CDR3 length is 12 residues. V shed 3 bases and J shed 8 bases, with 5 bases lying between them. CDR3 region: CASSLATNVLTF. In DNA, the CDR3 is TGTGCCAGCAGCTTGGCGACCAACGTCCTGACTTTC.

This clone was seen a few times. The gene calls are TRBV11-2 and TRBJ2-7; D not certain. From germline, CDR1 is SGHAT and CDR2 FQNNGV. This CDR3 has 15 amino acids. Deletions cut 1 base from V and 2 bases from J, with 12 bases between. CDR3 sequence (DNA): TGTGCCAGCAGCTTAGGGGGTCCAGGTACCTACGAGCAGTACTTC. Its protein product is CASSLGGPGTYEQYF.

This chain connects TRBV5-1 to TRBJ2-6; 9 nucleotides align to TRBD1. This CDR3 spans 19 amino acids. V shed 4 bases and J 0 bases; nucleotides not matched to a gene: 11. CDR1 and CDR2 from the germline V gene are SGHRS and YFSETQ. This chain's CDR3 is CASSRGTGTVSSGANVLTF. The CDR3 coding sequence is TGCGCCAGCAGCAGGGGGACAGGGACGGTGAGCTCTGGGGCCAACGTCCTGACTTTC.

The chain links TRBV5-6 to TRBJ1-3; TRBD1 might be the D (5 bases). V lost 4 bases, J lost 2 bases, and 13 bases lay in between. The CDR3 loop spans 15 amino acids. Germline V gene lookup returns CDR1 SGHDT and CDR2 YYEEEE. The CDR3 protein is CASSRDRGAGNTIYF. The CDR3 nucleotides read TGTGCCAGCAGCCGGGACCGAGGGGCTGGAAACACCATATATTTT.

The genes are TRBV7-6 and TRBJ2-7; possible D gene TRBD1, 6 bases. This CDR3 comprises 15 residues. The germline V gene encodes CDR1 SGHVS and CDR2 FNYEAQ. Trimming stripped 1 base from V and 3 bases from J, with 13 bases between. CDR3 DNA sequence: TGTGCCAGCAGCTTAGGGGTAGCAGGGGACTACGAGCAGTACTTC. Translation gives CASSLGVAGDYEQYF.

V is TRBV19 and J is TRBJ2-7; 8 positions match TRBD2. The CDR3 extends over 15 amino acids. The germline V gene has CDR1 LNHDA and CDR2 SQIVND (reference sequence). Trimming took 2 bases from V and 3 from J; bases not matched to a gene: 6. The CDR3 loop reads CASSISLAGLYEQYF. DNA of the CDR3: TGTGCCAGTAGTATATCTTTAGCGGGACTCTACGAGCAGTACTTC.

This clone was counted a single time. J is TRBJ1-4 and V is TRBV9; no clear D gene. The germline gives CDR1 SGDLS, CDR2 YYNGEE. This CDR3 has 15 residues. Trimming left V 0 bases short and J 6 bases short, with 12 bases between. The CDR3: CASSVEAGGDEKLFF. The CDR3 DNA reads TGTGCCAGCAGCGTAGAGGCGGGTGGTGATGAAAAACTGTTTTTT.

The chain uses TRBV6-5 and TRBJ2-3, with D possibly matching TRBD1 (5 bases). Trimming shortened V by 0 bases and J by 4 bases, and 11 bases separated the two germline ends. The CDR3 is made up of 15 amino acids. CDR1 and CDR2 from the germline V gene are MNHEY and SVGAGI. CDR3 nucleotides: TGTGCCAGCAGTTACTCGCAGGGTACAGCAGATACGCAGTATTTT. Its protein product is CASSYSQGTADTQYF.

This chain uses TRBV28 with TRBJ2-1; 11 nucleotides line up with TRBD2. J gave up 1 base and V 7 bases, and 12 bases lay outside the gene matches. CDR3 size: 18 residues. Germline CDR1 reads MDHEN; CDR2 reads SYDVKM. CDR3 protein: CASISTPASGRSYNEQFF. Here the CDR3 DNA reads TGTGCCAGCATCTCCACTCCCGCTAGCGGGAGGTCCTACAATGAGCAGTTCTTC.

V usage is TRBV7-9 and J usage is TRBJ1-3; perhaps TRBD1 as D (5 bases). V was pared by 4 bases and J by 0 bases, with 19 bases between. The CDR3 spans 18 residues. The germline gives CDR1 SEHNR, CDR2 FQNEAQ (reference sequence). The CDR3 here is CASSSLSRDPLSGNTIYF. The DNA for the CDR3 is TGTGCCAGCAGCTCCCTATCCCGGGACCCGCTCTCTGGAAACACCATATATTTT.

A few counts support this clone. The chain is built from TRBV5-4 and TRBJ2-1; 8 positions match TRBD1. The CDR3 is 15 amino acids. With 3 bases clipped from V and 6 bases from J, the junction kept 8 bases outside the gene matches. CDR1 and CDR2 from the germline V gene are SGHNT and YYREEE (reference sequence). CDR3 nucleotide sequence: TGTGCCAGCAGCTCGGAGACAGGGGTGTTCAATGAGCAGTTCTTC. It encodes CASSSETGVFNEQFF.